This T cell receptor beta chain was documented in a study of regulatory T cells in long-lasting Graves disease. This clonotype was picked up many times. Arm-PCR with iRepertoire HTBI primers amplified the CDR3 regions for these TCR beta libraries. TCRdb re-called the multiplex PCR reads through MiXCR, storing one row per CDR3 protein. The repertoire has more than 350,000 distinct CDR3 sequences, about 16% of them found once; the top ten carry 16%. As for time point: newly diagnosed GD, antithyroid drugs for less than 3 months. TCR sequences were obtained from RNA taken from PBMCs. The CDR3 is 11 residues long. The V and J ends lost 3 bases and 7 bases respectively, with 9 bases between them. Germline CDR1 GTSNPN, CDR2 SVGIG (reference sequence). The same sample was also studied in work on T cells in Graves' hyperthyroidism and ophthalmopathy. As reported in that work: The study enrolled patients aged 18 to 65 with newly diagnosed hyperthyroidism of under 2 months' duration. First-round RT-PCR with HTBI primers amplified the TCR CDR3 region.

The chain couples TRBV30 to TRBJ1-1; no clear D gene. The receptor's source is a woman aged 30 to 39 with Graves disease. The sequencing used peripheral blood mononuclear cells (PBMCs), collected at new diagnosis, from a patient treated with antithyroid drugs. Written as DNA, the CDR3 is TGTGCCTGGAGGAACCTATATGAAGCTTTCTTT. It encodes CAWRNLYEAFF.